Listed below are T cell receptor beta chains from one sample, sequenced in a study of blood T cell repertoires in COVID-19. Sequencing used immunoSEQ multiplex PCR; TCRdb keeps in-frame clones, though not all of them. Here the sample spans around 140,000 clones, around 89% being singletons. Input material: peripheral blood. The receptors come from a man aged 18 to 30 with COVID-19, enrolled during active disease. Each CDR3 is given with its conserved first and last residue. The D gene is left open where the match is weak.

D gene | V gene | CDR3 protein
NA | TRBV3-1/TRBV3-2 | CASSLWTAITDTQYF
TRBD1 | TRBV25-1 | CASSPGTDLNEQFF
TRBD1 | TRBV27 | CASSPSGTEFGNTIYF
NA | TRBV7-9 | CASSPDWNEQFF
TRBD2 | TRBV7-2 | CASSPSGSFSTDTQYF
TRBD2 | TRBV29-1 | CSVETSRGEQYF
TRBD2 | TRBV7-8 | CASSLTVAGYNEQFF
NA | TRBV4-3 | CASSQGFGGSSYEQYF
TRBD2 | TRBV24-1 | CATSGPTSGRDDEQFF
NA | TRBV6-6 | CASSYSARYAEQYF
NA | TRBV7-9 | CASSLEGVLRVGYGYTF
NA | TRBV30 | CACSTGSTYEQYF
TRBD2 | TRBV28 | CASGVWREAGDTQYF
TRBD2 | TRBV5-6 | CASSRTTSAITDTQYF
TRBD1 | TRBV4-1 | CASSLTTGNMNTEAFF
NA | TRBV18 | CASSPTALYEQYF
TRBD1 | TRBV25-1 | CASSVRDRDFGEQFF
NA | TRBV29-1 | CSGRGRTGELFF
TRBD1 | TRBV28 | CASSPDRELTEQYF
TRBD2 | TRBV5-4 | CASSHIPGRGEETQYF
TRBD2 | TRBV6-4 | CASSASLAGEQFF
TRBD1 | TRBV7-8 | CASSWKEGQGSEITVNEQFF
NA | TRBV7-6 | CASSLAIGSTGELFF
TRBD1 | TRBV6-5 | CASWAGGSEQFF
TRBD2 | TRBV7-2 | CASSFTNAAGVGNEQFF
NA | TRBV3-1/TRBV3-2 | CASRGRGNTQYF
TRBD2 | TRBV5-1 | CASSLGGSQGNEQFF
TRBD1 | TRBV28 | CASSFFQGVMNTEAFF
NA | TRBV5-1 | CASSLDNPLNTGELFF
NA | TRBV5-1 | CASSRRRGADTQYF
TRBD2 | TRBV27 | CASGGGRAKETQYF
NA | TRBV2 | CASMGGMYYGYTF
TRBD2 | TRBV19 | CASSFQRGYEQYF
TRBD2 | TRBV11-2 | CASSLVPGGLAGEENIQYF
NA | TRBV29-1 | CSVEGGGEKLFF
NA | TRBV5-1 | CASSLEGRGGYTF
TRBD1 | TRBV11-2 | CASSLTDRTYSYEQYF
NA | TRBV9 | CASSPRVANTGELFF
TRBD2 | TRBV7-2 | CASSQGTSPDYEQYF
NA | TRBV20-1 | CSASLGTTNEKLLF
TRBD2 | TRBV15 | CATSRERELPYEQYF
NA | TRBV7-2 | CASSLATAHNEQFF
TRBD2 | TRBV3-1/TRBV3-2 | CASSQTSGRATDTQYF
NA | TRBV6-2/TRBV6-3 | CASSLRPRNTEAFF
NA | TRBV5-4 | CASSFGHNTEAFF
NA | TRBV19 | CASSITGIIYNEQFF
TRBD1 | TRBV19 | CATQGEVNTGELFF
TRBD2 | TRBV18 | CASSPRLAQRERSDTQYF
NA | TRBV11-3 | CASSLDRPFRGLQPQHF
TRBD1 | TRBV6-5 | CASRSPPTGEYEQYF
NA | TRBV27 | CASSFALAGKQFF
TRBD2 | TRBV28 | CASSAGLAGAKDTQYF
NA | TRBV7-8 | CASSFSNQPQHF